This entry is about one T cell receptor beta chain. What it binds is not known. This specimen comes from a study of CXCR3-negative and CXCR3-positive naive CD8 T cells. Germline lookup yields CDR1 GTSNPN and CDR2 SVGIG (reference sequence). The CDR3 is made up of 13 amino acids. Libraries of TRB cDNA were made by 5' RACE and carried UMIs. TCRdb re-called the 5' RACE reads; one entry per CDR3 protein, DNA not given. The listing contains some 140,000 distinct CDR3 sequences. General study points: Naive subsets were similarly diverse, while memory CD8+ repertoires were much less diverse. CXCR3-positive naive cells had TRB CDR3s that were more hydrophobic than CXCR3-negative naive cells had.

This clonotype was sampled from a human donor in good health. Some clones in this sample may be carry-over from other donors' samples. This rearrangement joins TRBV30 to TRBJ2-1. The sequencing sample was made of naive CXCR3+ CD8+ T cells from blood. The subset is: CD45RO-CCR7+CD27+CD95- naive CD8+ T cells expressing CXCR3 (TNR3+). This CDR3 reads CAWKTLRPTGQFF.